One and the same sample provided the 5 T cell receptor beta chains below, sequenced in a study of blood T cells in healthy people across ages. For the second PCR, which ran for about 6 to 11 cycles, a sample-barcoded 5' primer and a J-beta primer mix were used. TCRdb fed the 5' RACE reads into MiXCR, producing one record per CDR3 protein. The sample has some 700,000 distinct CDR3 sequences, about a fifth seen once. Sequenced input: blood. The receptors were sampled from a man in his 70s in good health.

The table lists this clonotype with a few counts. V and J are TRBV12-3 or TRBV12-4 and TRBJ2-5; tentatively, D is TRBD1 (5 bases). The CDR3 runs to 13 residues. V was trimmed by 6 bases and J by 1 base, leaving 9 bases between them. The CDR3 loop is CASSTTGQETQYF. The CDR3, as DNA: TGTGCCAGCAGCACTACAGGCCAAGAGACCCAGTACTTC.

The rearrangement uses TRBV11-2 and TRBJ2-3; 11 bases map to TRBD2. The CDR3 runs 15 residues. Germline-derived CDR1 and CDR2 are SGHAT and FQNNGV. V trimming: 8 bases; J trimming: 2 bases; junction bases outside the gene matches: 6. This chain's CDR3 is CASARTSGLTDTQYF. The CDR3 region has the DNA TGTGCCAGCGCTCGGACTAGCGGGCTCACAGATACGCAGTATTTT.

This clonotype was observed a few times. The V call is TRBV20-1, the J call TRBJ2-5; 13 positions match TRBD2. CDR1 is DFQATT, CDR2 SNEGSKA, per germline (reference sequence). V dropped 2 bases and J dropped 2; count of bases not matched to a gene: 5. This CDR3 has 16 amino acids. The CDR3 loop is CSARPGLAGDQETQYF. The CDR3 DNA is TGCAGTGCTAGACCAGGACTAGCGGGAGATCAAGAGACCCAGTACTTC.

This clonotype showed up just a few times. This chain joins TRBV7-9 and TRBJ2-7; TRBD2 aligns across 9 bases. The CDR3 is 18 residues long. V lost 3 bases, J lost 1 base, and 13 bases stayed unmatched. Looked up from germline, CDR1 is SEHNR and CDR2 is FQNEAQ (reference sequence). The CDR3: CASSFDVGAGGISYEQYF. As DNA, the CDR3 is TGTGCCAGCAGCTTTGATGTTGGAGCGGGGGGCATATCCTACGAGCAGTACTTC. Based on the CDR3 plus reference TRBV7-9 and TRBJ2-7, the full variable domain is DTGVSQNPRHKITKRGQNVTFRCDPISEHNRLYWYRQTLGQGPEFLTYFQNEAQLEKSRLLSDRFSAERPKGSFSTLEIQRTEQGDSAMYLCASSFDVGAGGISYEQYFGPGTRLTVT.

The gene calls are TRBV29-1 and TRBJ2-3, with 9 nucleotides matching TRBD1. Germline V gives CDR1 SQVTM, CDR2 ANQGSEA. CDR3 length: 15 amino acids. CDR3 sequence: CSVRGQGRSTDTQYF. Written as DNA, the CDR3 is TGCAGTGTAAGGGGACAGGGAAGGAGCACAGATACGCAGTATTTT.